Detailed here is one T cell receptor beta chain. Its antigen is still unknown. Germline V gives CDR1 SGHDT, CDR2 YYEEEE. The CDR3 loop spans 15 amino acids. The trim removed 1 base at V and 7 bases at J, leaving 5 bases unmatched. Every patient was affected by relapse after autologous stem cell transplantation, while exposure to brentuximab vedotin was not uniform. This specimen comes from a study of PD-1 blockade in classical Hodgkin lymphoma. Study-wide context: Each patient was given nivolumab 3 mg/kg through a vein every 2 weeks.

Profiled with immunoSEQ multiplex PCR; TCRdb holds only in-frame clones, not every one. The table has more than 90,000 clones, 85% to 90% seen once. Study findings and constraints: Lower baseline TCR diversity marked trial partial responders and progressors. Lower baseline TCR diversity was reported for newly diagnosed patients than for healthy donors. A significant rise in TCR diversity by C4D1 was seen for CD4+ but not CD8+ cells.

The V and J genes are TRBV5-6 and TRBJ2-5; 12 bases line up with TRBD2. The TCR sequence derives from a human donor with classical Hodgkin lymphoma. The sample here was peripheral blood mononuclear cells (PBMCs), taken before the second cycle of nivolumab. The chain's CDR3 is CASSLSLAGGATQYF. CDR3 bases: TGTGCCAGCAGCTTGTCCCTAGCGGGGGGGGCGACCCAGTACTTC. The full variable domain, completed using reference TRBV5-6 and TRBJ2-5, is DAGVTQSPTHLIKTRGQQVTLRCSPKSGHDTVSWYQQALGQGPQFIFQYYEEEERQRGNFPDRFSGHQFPNYSSELNVNALLLGDSALYLCASSLSLAGGATQYFGPGTRLLVL.